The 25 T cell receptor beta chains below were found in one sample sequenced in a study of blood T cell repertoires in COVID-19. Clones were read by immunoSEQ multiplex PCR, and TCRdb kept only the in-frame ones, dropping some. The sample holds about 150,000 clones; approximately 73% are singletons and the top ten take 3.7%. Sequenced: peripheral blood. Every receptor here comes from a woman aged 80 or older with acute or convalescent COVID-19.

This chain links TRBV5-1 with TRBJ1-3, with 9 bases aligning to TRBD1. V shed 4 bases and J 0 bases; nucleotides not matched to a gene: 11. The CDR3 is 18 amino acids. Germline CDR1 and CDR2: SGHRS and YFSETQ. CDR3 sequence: CASSPSRQGVYSGNTIYF. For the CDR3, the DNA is TGCGCCAGCAGCCCCTCAAGACAGGGGGTCTACTCTGGAAACACCATATATTTT. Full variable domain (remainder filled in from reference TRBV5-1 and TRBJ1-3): KAGVTQTPRYLIKTRGQQVTLSCSPISGHRSVSWYQQTPGQGLQFLFEYFSETQRNKGNFPGRFSGRQFSNSRSEMNVSTLELGDSALYLCASSPSRQGVYSGNTIYFGEGSWLTVV.

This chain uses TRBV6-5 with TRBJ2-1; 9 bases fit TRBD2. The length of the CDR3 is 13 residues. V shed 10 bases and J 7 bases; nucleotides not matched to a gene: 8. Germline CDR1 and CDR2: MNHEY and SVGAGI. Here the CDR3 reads CATSGLANNEQFF. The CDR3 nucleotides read TGTGCCACTTCGGGACTAGCCAATAATGAGCAGTTCTTC.

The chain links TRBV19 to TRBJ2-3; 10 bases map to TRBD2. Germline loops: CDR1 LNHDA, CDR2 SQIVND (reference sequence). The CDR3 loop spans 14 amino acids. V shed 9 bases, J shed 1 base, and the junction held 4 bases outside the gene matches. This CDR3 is CASNGLAGTDTQYF. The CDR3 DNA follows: TGTGCCAGCAACGGACTAGCGGGCACAGATACGCAGTATTTT. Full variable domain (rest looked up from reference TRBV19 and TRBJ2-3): DGGITQSPKYLFRKEGQNVTLSCEQNLNHDAMYWYRQDPGQGLRLIYYSQIVNDFQKGDIAEGYSVSREKKESFPLTVTSAQKNPTAFYLCASNGLAGTDTQYFGPGTRLTVL.

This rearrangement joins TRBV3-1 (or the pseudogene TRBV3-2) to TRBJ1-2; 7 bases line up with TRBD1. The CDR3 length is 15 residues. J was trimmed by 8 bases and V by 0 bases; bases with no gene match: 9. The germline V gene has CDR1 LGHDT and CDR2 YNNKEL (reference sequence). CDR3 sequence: CASSQDTVEGAGYTF. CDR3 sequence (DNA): TGTGCCAGCAGCCAAGATACGGTTGAGGGGGCAGGCTACACCTTC.

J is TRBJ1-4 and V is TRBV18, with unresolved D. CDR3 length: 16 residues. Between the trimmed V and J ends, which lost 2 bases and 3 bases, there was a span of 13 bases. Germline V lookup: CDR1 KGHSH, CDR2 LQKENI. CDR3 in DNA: TGTGCCAGCTCACCAGTCCCGGGTTCGGCTAATGAAAAACTGTTTTTT. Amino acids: CASSPVPGSANEKLFF.

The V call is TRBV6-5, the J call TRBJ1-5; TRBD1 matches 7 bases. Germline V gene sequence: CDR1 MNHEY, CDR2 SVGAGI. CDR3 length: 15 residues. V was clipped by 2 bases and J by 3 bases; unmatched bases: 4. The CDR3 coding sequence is TGTGCCAGCAGTTACCACAGGGGAGACAATCAGCCCCAGCATTTT. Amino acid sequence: CASSYHRGDNQPQHF.

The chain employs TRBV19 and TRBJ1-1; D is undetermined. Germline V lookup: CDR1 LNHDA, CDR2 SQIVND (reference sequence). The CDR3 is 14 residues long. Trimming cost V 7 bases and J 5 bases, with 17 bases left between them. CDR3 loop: CASTTPGMTTEAFF. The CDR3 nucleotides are TGTGCCAGTACCACCCCGGGGATGACGACTGAAGCTTTCTTT.

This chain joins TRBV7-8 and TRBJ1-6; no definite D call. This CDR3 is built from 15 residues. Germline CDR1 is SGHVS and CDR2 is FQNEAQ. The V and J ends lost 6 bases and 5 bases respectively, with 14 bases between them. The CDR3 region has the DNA TGTGCCAGCAGGAAGGTGGGCCTGGATAATTCACCCCTCCACTTT. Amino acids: CASRKVGLDNSPLHF.

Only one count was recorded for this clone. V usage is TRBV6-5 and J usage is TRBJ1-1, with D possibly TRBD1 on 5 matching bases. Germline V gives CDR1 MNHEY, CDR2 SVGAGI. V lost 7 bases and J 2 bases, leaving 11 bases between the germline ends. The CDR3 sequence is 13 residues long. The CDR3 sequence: CASMVQVNTEAFF. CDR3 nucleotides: TGTGCCAGCATGGTACAGGTTAACACTGAAGCTTTCTTT.

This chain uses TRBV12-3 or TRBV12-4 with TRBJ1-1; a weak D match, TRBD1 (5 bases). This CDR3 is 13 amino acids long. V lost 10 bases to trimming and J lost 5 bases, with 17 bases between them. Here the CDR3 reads CATSLGEGTEAFF. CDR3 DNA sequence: TGTGCCACTAGTCTGGGGGAGGGAACTGAAGCTTTCTTT.

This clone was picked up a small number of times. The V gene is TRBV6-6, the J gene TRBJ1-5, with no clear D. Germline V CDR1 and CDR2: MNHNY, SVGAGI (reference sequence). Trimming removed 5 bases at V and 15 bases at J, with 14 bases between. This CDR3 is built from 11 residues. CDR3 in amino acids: CASSRSTERHF. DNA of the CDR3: TGTGCCAGCAGTCGTTCTACGGAGCGGCATTTT.

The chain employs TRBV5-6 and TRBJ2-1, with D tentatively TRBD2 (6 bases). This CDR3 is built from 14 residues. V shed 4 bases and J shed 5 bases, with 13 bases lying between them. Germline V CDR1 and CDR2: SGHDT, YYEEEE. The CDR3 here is CASSTAGRDNEQFF. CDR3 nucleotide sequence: TGTGCCAGCAGCACCGCGGGAAGGGACAATGAGCAGTTCTTC.

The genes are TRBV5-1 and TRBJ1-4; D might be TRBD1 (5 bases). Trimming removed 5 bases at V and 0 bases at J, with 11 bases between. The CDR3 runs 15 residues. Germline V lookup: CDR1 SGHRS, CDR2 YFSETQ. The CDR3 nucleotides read TGCGCCAGCAGAGCTACAGGCACAACTAATGAAAAACTGTTTTTT. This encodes CASRATGTTNEKLFF.

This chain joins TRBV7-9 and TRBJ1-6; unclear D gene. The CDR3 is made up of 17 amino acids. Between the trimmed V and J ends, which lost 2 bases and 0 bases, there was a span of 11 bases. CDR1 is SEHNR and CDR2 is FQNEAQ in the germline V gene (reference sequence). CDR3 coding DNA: TGTGCCAGCAGCTTATTTCCTACGAGCTCCTATAATTCACCCCTCCACTTT. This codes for CASSLFPTSSYNSPLHF. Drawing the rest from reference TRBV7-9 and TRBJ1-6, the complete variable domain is DTGVSQNPRHKITKRGQNVTFRCDPISEHNRLYWYRQTLGQGPEFLTYFQNEAQLEKSRLLSDRFSAERPKGSFSTLEIQRTEQGDSAMYLCASSLFPTSSYNSPLHFGNGTRLTVT.

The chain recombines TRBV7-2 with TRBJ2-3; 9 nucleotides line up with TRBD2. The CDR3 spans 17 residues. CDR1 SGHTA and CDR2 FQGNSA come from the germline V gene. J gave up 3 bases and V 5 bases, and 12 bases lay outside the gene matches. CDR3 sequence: CASSPLGASGMTDTQYF. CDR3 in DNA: TGTGCCAGCAGCCCCCTGGGCGCTAGCGGGATGACAGATACGCAGTATTTT.

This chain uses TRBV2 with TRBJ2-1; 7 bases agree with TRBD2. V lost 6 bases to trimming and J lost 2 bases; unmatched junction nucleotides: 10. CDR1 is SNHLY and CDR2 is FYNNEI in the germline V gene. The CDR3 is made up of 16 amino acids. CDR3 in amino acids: CASRGGLSGAYNEQFF. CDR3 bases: TGTGCCAGCAGGGGAGGGCTCTCAGGAGCCTACAATGAGCAGTTCTTC. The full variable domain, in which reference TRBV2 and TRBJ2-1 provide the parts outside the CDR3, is EPEVTQTPSHQVTQMGQEVILRCVPISNHLYFYWYRQILGQKVEFLVSFYNNEISEKSEIFDDQFSVERPDGSNFTLKIRSTKLEDSAMYFCASRGGLSGAYNEQFFGPGTRLTVL.

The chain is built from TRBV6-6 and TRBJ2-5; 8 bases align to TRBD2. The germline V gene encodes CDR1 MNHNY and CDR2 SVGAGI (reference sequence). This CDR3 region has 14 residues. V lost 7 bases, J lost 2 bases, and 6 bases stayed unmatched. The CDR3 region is CASTLGGEQETQYF. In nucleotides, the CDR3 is TGTGCCAGCACTCTCGGGGGGGAACAAGAGACCCAGTACTTC.

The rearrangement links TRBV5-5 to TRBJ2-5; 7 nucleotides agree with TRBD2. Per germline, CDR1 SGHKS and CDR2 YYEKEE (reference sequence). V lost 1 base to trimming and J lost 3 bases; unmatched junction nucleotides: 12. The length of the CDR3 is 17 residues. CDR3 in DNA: TGTGCCAGCAGCTTGCTGGCGGGAGTCTGGGGAGAAGAGACCCAGTACTTC. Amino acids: CASSLLAGVWGEETQYF.

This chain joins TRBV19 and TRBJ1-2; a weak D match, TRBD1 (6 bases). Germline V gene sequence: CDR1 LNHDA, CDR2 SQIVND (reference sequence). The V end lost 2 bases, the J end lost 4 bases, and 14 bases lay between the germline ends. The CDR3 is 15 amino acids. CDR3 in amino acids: CASSIQGLSGYGYTF. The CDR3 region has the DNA TGTGCCAGTAGTATACAGGGGTTAAGTGGCTATGGCTACACCTTC.

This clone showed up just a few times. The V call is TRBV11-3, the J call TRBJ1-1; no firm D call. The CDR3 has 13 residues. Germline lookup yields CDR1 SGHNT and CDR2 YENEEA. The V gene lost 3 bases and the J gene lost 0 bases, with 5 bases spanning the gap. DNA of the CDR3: TGTGCCAGCAGCTTGGAGGTGAACACTGAAGCTTTCTTT. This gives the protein CASSLEVNTEAFF. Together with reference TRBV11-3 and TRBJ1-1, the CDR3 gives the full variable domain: EAGVVQSPRYKIIEKKQPVAFWCNPISGHNTLYWYLQNLGQGPELLIRYENEEAVDDSQLPKDRFSAERLKGVDSTLKIQPAELGDSAVYLCASSLEVNTEAFFGQGTRLTVV.

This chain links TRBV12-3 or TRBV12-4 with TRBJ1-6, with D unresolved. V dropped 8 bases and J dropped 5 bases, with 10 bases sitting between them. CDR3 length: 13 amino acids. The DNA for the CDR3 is TGTGCCAGCCGTCGAGTTGATAATTCACCCCTCCACTTT. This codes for CASRRVDNSPLHF.

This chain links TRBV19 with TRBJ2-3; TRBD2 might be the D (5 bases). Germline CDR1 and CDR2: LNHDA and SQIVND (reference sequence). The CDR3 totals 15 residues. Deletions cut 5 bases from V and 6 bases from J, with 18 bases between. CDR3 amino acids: CASSPTRPPSDTQYF. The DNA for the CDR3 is TGTGCCAGTAGTCCTACTAGGCCCCCCTCTGATACGCAGTATTTT.

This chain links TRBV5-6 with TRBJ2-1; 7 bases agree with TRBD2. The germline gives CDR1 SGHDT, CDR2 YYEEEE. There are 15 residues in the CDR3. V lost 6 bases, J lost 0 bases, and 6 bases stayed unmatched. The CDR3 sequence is CASIRGVSSYNEQFF. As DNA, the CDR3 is TGTGCCAGCATCCGGGGGGTTAGCTCCTACAATGAGCAGTTCTTC.

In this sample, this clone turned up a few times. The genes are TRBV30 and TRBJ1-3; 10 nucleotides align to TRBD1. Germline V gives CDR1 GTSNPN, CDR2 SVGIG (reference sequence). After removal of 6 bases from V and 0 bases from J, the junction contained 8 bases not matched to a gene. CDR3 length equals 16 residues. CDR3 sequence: CACGTGAPNSGNTIYF. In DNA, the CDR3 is TGTGCCTGCGGGACAGGGGCCCCTAACTCTGGAAACACCATATATTTT.

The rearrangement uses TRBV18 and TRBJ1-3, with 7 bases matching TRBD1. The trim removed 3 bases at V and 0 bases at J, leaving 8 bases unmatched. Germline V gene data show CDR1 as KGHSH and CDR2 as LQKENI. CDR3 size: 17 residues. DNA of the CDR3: TGTGCCAGCTCACCTCAAGGACAGGCGGACTCTGGAAACACCATATATTTT. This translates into CASSPQGQADSGNTIYF.